This T cell receptor beta chain emerged from a study of T cells in Graves' hyperthyroidism and ophthalmopathy. This clonotype was recorded at least ten times. RNA transcripts provided the source from which TCR beta CDR3 regions were amplified. Carried out on the TCR CDR3, a first-round RT-PCR used the HTBI primer set. TCRdb called the multiplex PCR reads again in MiXCR, with one record for every CDR3 protein. The table has around 200,000 distinct CDR3 sequences, 15% to 20% seen once. The CDR3 is made up of 15 amino acids. The J segment lost 5 bases and the V segment lost 6 bases, leaving 11 bases of the junction unmatched.

The receptor was derived from a woman in her 50s with Graves' hyperthyroidism. The chain carries TRBV12-3 or TRBV12-4 and TRBJ2-5, with 8 bases aligning to TRBD2. Material for sequencing was blood. The CDR3 loop reads CASRKGGTRAETQYF. In nucleotides, the CDR3 is TGTGCCAGCAGGAAGGGAGGGACTAGGGCCGAGACCCAGTACTTC.